The clone carrying this T cell receptor beta chain showed up just a few times. One end of the junction does not line up with germline, which may come from a read error. The data belong to a study of CD4 and CD8 cells across lung adenocarcinoma regions. Samples came from patients with localized non-small cell lung adenocarcinoma. Germline V gene data show CDR1 as ENHRY and CDR2 as SYGVKD. The CDR3 is 15 amino acids. TCRdb ran MiXCR on the PCR reads and lists one entry per CDR3 protein. The sample has 20,000 to 25,000 distinct CDR3 sequences; over 50% are singletons. The sequencing input was CD8+ T cells from the center of a lung tumor. This chain joins TRBV10-3 and TRBJ2-3, with 9 nucleotides matching TRBD2. This TCR derives from a female donor with lung adenocarcinoma. The CD4 and CD8 labels of this study may be unreliable. The CDR3 loop reads CAISEGAGGKDTQYF. DNA for the CDR3: TGTGCCATCAGTGAGGGGGCGGGAGGGAAAGATACGCAGTATTTC.